The entry below gives a single TCR beta chain sequence along with its context. Treatment given: preoperative locoregional IRX-2 cytokine immunotherapy. This phase Ib study tested locoregional IRX-2 cytokine immunotherapy given before surgery. This CDR3 has 13 amino acids. Between the trimmed V and J ends, which lost 5 bases and 3 bases, there was a span of 8 bases. Looked up from germline, CDR1 is LNHDA and CDR2 is SQIVND (reference sequence). The data originate from a study of preoperative IRX-2 immunotherapy in early breast cancer. Some clones are missing from TCRdb's copy, which holds only in-frame ones; the method was immunoSEQ multiplex PCR. The sample has roughly 13,000 clones, roughly 93% seen once; the top ten hold around 29%.

The material was obtained from a patient treated with IRX-2 immunotherapy. The sequence came from a human donor with breast cancer. V and J are TRBV19 and TRBJ1-5; D might be TRBD1 (5 bases). The CDR3 nucleotides are TGTGCCAGTAGTGCAGGACACAATCAGCCCCAGCATTTT. The encoded protein is CASSAGHNQPQHF.